The T cell receptor (beta chain) under discussion was sequenced for a study of shared clonotypes between healthy human individuals. Study-wide results and limits: Naive subsets usually exceeded memory subsets in estimated richness. The authors sampled blood alone, and tissue repertoires likely differ. The expectation was that sequencing depth would affect clonotype sharing among donors.

Some clones are missing from TCRdb's copy, which holds only in-frame ones; the method was immunoSEQ multiplex PCR. This table has over a million clones, around 82% appearing once. Donors included only healthy HIV-negative adults lacking recent acute infections or vaccinations. A note on this clone: Its matching antigen is unknown.

What was sequenced was memory CD4+ T cells from PBMCs. Subset defined: CD45RA-negative fraction. The TCR was taken from a man between 18 and 29 years old in good health. Some clones in this sample may be carry-over from other donors' samples.

The CDR3 DNA reads as TGCAGCGTTGAAACTAGCCTTTTGAAATACAATGAGCAGTTCTTC. Translated: CSVETSLLKYNEQFF. The V gene is TRBV29-1, the J gene TRBJ2-1, with D possibly being TRBD2 (6 bases). The germline V gene has CDR1 SQVTM and CDR2 ANQGSEA. Trimming removed 2 bases from V and 4 bases from J, with 15 bases in between. The CDR3 totals 15 residues.